The T cell receptor beta chain described here comes from a study of blood T cell repertoires in COVID-19. Study as a whole: Acute and convalescent COVID-19 specimens originated in the United States, Italy and Spain. From T cells, B-cell-depleted T cells, or PBMCs came the material, which was cDNA or gDNA.

This clone has ten or more counts. CDR3 length: 17 amino acids. From germline, CDR1 is PRHDT and CDR2 FYEKMQ (reference sequence). The trim removed 5 bases at V and 4 bases at J, leaving 11 bases unmatched. Original processing methods: Using reference gene primer amplification, nucleated cell counts were estimated. TCRdb keeps only in-frame clones here, not all; method: immunoSEQ multiplex PCR. D and trimming come from the DNA, and the V and J calls and clone size come from that table. The data hold around 160,000 clones, with 81% observed a single time. The specimen was peripheral blood. The sequence came from a man aged 55 to 70 with active or convalescent COVID-19. This rearrangement joins TRBV13 to TRBJ2-1, with TRBD2 matching 10 bases. The CDR3 region is CASSPDLAGEGYNEQFF. The CDR3 DNA is TGTGCCAGCAGCCCTGATCTAGCGGGGGAGGGTTACAATGAGCAGTTCTTC.